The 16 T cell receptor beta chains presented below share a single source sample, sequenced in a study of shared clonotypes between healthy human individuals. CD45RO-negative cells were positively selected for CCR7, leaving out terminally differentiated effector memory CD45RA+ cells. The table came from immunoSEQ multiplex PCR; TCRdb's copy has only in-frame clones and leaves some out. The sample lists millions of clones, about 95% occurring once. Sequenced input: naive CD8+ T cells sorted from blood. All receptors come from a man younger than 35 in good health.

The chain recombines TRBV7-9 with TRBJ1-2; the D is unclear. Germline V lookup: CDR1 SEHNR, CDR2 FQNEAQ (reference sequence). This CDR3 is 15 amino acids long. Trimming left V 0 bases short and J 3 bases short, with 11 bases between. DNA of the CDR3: TGTGCCAGCAGCTTAGCGAGGGAAATGGACTATGGCTACACCTTC. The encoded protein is CASSLAREMDYGYTF.

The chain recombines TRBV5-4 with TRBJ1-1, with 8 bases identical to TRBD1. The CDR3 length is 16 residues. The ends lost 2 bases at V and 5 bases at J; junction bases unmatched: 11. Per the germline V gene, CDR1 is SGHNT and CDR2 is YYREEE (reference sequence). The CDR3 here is CASSLGQGLGLTEAFF. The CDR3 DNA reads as TGTGCCAGCAGCTTAGGACAGGGCTTGGGGTTGACTGAAGCTTTCTTT.

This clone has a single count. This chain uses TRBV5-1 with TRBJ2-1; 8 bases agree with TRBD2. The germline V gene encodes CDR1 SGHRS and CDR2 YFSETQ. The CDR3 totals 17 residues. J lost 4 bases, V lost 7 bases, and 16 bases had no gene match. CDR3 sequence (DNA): TGCGCCAGCCGTATGGATAGAGCTAGCGGGTTGTACAATGAGCAGTTCTTC. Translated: CASRMDRASGLYNEQFF.

In DNA form, the CDR3 reads TGTGCCAGCAGTTCCTACTATCGGGATGAAAAACTGTTTTTT. Encoded protein: CASSSYYRDEKLFF. The rearrangement links TRBV6-5 to TRBJ1-4; no clear D. Germline assignment: CDR1 MNHEY and CDR2 SVGAGI. V was shortened by 4 bases and J by 6 bases, with 12 bases between the two germline ends. CDR3 length equals 14 residues.

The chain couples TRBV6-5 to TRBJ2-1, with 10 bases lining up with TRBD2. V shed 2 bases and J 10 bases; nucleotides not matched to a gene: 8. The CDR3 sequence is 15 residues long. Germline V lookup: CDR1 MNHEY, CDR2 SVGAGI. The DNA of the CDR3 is TGTGCCAGCAGTTACCAAGCGGGAGGGCCCTGGGAGCAGTTCTTC. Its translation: CASSYQAGGPWEQFF.

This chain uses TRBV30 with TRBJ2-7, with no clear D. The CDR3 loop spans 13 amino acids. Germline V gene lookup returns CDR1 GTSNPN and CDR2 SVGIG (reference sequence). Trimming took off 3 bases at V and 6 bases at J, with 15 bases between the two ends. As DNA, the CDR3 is TGTGCCTGGAGACCAGAAAACACCGGCGAGCAGTACTTC. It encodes CAWRPENTGEQYF.

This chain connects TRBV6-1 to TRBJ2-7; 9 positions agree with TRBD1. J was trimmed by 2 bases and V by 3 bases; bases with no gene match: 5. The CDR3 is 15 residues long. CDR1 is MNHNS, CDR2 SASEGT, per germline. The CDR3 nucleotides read TGTGCCAGCAGTGAGTTCTGGGACAGGGCCTACGAGCAGTACTTC. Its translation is CASSEFWDRAYEQYF.

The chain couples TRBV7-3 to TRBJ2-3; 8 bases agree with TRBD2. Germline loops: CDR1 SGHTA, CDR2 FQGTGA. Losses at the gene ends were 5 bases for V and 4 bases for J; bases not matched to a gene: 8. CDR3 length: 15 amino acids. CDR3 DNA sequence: TGTGCCAGCAGCCGTACGACTAGCGCGGCAGATACGCAGTATTTT. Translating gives CASSRTTSAADTQYF.

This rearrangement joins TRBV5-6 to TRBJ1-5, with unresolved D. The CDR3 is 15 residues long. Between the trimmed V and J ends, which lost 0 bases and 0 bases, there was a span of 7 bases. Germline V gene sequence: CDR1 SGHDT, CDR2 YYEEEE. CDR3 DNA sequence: TGTGCCAGCAGCTTGGAGGGTCATAGCAATCAGCCCCAGCATTTT. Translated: CASSLEGHSNQPQHF. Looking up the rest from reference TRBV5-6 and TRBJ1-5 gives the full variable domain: DAGVTQSPTHLIKTRGQQVTLRCSPKSGHDTVSWYQQALGQGPQFIFQYYEEEERQRGNFPDRFSGHQFPNYSSELNVNALLLGDSALYLCASSLEGHSNQPQHFGDGTRLSIL.

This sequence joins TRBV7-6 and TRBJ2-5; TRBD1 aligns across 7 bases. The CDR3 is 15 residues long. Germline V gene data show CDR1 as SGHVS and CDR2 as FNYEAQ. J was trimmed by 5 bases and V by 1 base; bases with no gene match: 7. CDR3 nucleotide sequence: TGTGCCAGCAGCTTAGGAGGGGGCAATGGGGAGACCCAGTACTTC. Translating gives CASSLGGGNGETQYF. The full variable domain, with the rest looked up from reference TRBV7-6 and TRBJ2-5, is GAGVSQSPRYKVTKRGQDVALRCDPISGHVSLYWYRQALGQGPEFLTYFNYEAQQDKSGLPNDRFSAERPEGSISTLTIQRTEQRDSAMYRCASSLGGGNGETQYFGPGTRLLVL.

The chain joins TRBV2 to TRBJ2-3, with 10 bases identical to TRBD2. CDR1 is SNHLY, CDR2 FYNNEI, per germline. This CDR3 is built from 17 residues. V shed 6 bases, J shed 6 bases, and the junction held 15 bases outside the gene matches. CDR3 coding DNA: TGTGCCAGCAGGGGTTTATCACCGGGACTAGCGTTCGATACGCAGTATTTT. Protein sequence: CASRGLSPGLAFDTQYF.

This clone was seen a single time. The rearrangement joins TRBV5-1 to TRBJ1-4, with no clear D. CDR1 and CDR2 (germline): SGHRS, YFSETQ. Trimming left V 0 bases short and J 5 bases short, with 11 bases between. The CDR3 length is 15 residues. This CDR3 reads CASSLGPGRNEKLFF. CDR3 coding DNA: TGCGCCAGCAGCTTGGGGCCCGGGCGGAATGAAAAACTGTTTTTT.

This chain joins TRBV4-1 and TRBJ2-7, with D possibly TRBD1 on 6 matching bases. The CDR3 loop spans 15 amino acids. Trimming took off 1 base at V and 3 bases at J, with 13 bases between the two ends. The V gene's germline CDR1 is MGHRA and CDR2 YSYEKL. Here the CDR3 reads CASSQVHTGSYEQYF. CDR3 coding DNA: TGCGCCAGCAGCCAAGTACATACAGGGAGCTACGAGCAGTACTTC.

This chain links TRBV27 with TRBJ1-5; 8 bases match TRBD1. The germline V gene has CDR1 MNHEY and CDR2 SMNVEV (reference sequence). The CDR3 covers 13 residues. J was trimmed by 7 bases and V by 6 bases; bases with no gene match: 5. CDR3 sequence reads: CASRQTGAQPQHF. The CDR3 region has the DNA TGTGCCAGCAGGCAGACAGGGGCACAGCCCCAGCATTTT.

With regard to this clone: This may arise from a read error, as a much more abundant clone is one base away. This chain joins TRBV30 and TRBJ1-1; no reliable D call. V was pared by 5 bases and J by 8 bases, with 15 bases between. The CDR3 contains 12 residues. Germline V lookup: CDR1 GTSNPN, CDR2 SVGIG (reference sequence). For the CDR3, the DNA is TGTGCCTGGGACATGCACAACTCCGAAGCTTTCTTT. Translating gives CAWDMHNSEAFF.

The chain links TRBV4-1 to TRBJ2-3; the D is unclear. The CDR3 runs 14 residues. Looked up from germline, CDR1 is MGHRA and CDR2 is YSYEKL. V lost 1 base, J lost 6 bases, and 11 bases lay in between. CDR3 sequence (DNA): TGCGCCAGCAGCCAAGGGATGTTGGGGGATACGCAGTATTTT. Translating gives CASSQGMLGDTQYF.